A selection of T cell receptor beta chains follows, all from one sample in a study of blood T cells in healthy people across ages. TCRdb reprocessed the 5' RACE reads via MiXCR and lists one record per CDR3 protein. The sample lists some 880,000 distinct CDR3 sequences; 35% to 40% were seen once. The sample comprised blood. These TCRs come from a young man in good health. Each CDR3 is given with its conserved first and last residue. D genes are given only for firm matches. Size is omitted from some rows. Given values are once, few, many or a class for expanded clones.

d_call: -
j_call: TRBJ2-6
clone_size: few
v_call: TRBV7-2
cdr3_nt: TGTGCCAGCAGCTTAGTAGTGCGCTCTGGGGCCAACGTCCTGACTTTC
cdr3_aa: CASSLVVRSGANVLTF

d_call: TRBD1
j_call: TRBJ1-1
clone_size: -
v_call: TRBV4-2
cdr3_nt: TGTGCCAGCAGCCAAGGACAGGGGGTCTCCACCGAAGCTTTCTTT
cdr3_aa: CASSQGQGVSTEAFF

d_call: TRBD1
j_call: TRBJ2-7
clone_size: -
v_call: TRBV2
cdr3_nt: TGTGCCAGCAGGGACAGGGGTGGGACCTACGAGCAGTACTTC
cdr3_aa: CASRDRGGTYEQYF

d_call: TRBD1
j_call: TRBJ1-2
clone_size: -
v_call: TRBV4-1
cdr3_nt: TGCGCCAGCAGCCAACAAGGGACAGTAGATGGCTACACCTTC
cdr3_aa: CASSQQGTVDGYTF

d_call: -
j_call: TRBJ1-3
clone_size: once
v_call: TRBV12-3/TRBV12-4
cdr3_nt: TGTGCCAGCAGTTCCCCTCTAGGGACTGGAAACACCATATATTTT
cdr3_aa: CASSSPLGTGNTIYF

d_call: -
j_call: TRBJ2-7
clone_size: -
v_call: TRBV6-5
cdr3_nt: TGTGCCAGCCCCCCAATAATGTGCAGCTACGAGCAGTACTTC
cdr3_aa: CASPPIMCSYEQYF

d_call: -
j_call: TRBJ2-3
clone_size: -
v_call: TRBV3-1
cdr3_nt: TGTGTCAGCAGCCAAGATATGCCCCCTAGGGGAACGCAGTATTTT
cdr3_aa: CVSSQDMPPRGTQYF

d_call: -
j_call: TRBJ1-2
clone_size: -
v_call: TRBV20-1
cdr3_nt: TGCAGTGCTAGAGCGGAACCCGGACGGATCACTAACTATGGCTACACCTTC
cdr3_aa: CSARAEPGRITNYGYTF

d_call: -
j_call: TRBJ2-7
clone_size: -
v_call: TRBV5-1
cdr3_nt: TGCGCCAGCAGCTTTGACAGGACGTACATCGACGAGCAGTACTTC
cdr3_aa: CASSFDRTYIDEQYF

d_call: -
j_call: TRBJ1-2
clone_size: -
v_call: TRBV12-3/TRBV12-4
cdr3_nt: TGTGCCAGCAGTATCGGGGCGACTAACTATGGCTACACCTTC
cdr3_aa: CASSIGATNYGYTF